The clone carrying this T cell receptor beta chain was picked up many times. Its antigen is undetermined. The V gene's germline CDR1 is SGHAT and CDR2 FQNNGV. The V segment lost 3 bases and the J segment 5 bases; nucleotides outside the gene matches: 11. CDR3 length: 18 residues. Regarding time point: pre-sensitization, week 0. Specified treatment: therapeutic diphenylcyclopropenone sensitization with weekly scalp DPC. In every case, blood was obtained before the patch test was applied. In the library, unique molecular identifiers were attached to individual cDNA molecules. TCRdb recomputed calls from the RACE reads with MiXCR, one row per CDR3 protein. The table has fewer than 350,000 distinct CDR3 sequences, 7.7% seen once. This sample stems from a study of human T cells and chemical hapten exposure. Broader study findings: Large CDR3 similarity clusters arose significantly more often from expanded TCRs than from controls. Donors had alopecia, so their immune response may differ from healthy people's.

V usage is TRBV11-2 and J usage is TRBJ2-2, with 11 positions matching TRBD1. The TCR sequence derives from a man between 18 and 35 years old with alopecia areata. Some clones in this sample may be carry-over from other donors' samples. The sample was whole blood, taken in connection with sensitization to the hapten diphenylcyclopropenone (DPC). The CDR3 region has the DNA TGTGCCAGCAGCTTCCGGACAGGGGGCATAATCAGGACCGGGGAGCTGTTTTTT. Protein sequence: CASSFRTGGIIRTGELFF.